This TCR beta chain comes out of a study of shared clonotypes between healthy human individuals. The germline CDR1 and CDR2 sequences are SGHTA and FQGNSA. V was pared by 5 bases and J by 5 bases, with 22 bases between. This CDR3 has 18 residues. Profiled with immunoSEQ multiplex PCR; TCRdb holds only in-frame clones, not every one. The sample holds 1,500,000 or so clones, roughly 96% seen once. The specimen was naive CD4+ T cells sorted from blood. Subset denoted: CD45RA+ positively selected. The TCR comes from a man aged 25 to 45 in good health. J is TRBJ2-6 and V is TRBV7-2; D tentatively reads TRBD1 or TRBD2 (5 bases each). Written as DNA, the CDR3 is TGTGCCAGCAGCAACGGGACCAGACGACAAAGTCGGGCCAACGTCCTGACTTTC. Translating it yields CASSNGTRRQSRANVLTF.